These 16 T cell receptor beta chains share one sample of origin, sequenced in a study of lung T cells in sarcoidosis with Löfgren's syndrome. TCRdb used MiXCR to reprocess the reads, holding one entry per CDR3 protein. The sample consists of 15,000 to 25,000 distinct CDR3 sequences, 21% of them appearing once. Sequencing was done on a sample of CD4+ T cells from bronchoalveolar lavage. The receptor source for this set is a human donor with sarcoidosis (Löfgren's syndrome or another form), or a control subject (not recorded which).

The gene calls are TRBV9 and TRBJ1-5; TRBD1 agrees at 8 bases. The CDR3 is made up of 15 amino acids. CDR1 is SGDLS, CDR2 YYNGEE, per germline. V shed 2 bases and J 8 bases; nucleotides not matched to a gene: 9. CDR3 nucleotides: TGTGCCAGCAGCGTTGGGACAGGCCTACGAGAGCCCCAGCATTTT. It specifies CASSVGTGLREPQHF. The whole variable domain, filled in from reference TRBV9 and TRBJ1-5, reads DSGVTQTPKHLITATGQRVTLRCSPRSGDLSVYWYQQSLDQGLQFLIQYYNGEERAKGNILERFSAQQFPDLHSELNLSSLELGDSALYFCASSVGTGLREPQHFGDGTRLSIL.

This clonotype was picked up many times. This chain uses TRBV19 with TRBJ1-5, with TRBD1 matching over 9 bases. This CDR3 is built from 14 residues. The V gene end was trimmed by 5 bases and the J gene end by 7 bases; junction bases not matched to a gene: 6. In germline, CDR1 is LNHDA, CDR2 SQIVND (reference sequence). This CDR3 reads CASSRDRVGQPQHF. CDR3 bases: TGTGCCAGTAGTCGGGACAGGGTAGGACAGCCCCAGCATTTT.

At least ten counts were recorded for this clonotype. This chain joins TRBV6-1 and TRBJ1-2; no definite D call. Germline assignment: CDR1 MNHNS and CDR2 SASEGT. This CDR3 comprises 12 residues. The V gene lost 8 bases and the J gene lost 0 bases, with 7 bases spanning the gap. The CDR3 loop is CASRSSNYGYTF. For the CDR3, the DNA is TGTGCCAGCCGCAGCTCTAACTATGGCTACACCTTC.

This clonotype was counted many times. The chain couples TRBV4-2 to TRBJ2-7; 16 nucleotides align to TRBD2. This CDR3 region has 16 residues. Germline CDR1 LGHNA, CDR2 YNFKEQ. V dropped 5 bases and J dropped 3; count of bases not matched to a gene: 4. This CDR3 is CASSLGLAGGNYEQYF. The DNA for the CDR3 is TGTGCCAGCAGCTTGGGACTAGCGGGAGGGAACTACGAGCAGTACTTC.

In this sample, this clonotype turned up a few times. The CDR3 reads CSPQMRRPEPGTEAFF. CDR3 sequence (DNA): TGCAGCCCCCAAATGAGACGTCCGGAACCGGGGACTGAAGCTTTCTTT. The chain employs TRBV29-1 and TRBJ1-1, with D unclear. CDR1 is SQVTM, CDR2 ANQGSEA, per germline. V lost 8 bases to trimming and J lost 5 bases, with 27 bases between them. The CDR3 has 16 amino acids.

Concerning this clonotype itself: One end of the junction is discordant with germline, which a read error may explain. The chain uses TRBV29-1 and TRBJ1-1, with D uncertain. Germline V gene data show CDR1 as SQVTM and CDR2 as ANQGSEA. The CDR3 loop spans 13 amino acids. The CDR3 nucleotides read TGCAGCGTTGTGGGTAAGGTGAACGCTGAAGCTTTCTTT. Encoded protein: CSVVGKVNAEAFF. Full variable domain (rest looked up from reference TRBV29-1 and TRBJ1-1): SAVISQKPSRDICQRGTSLTIQCQVDSQVTMMFWYRQQPGQSLTLIATANQGSEATYESGFVIDKFPISRPNLTFSTLTVSNMSPEDSSIYLCSVVGKVNAEAFFGQGTRLTVV.

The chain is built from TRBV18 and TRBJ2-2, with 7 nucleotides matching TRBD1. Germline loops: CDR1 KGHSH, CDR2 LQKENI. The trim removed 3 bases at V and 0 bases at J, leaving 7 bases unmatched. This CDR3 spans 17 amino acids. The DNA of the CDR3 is TGTGCCAGCTCACCCTTTGCCGGGACAGCGAACACCGGGGAGCTGTTTTTT. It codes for CASSPFAGTANTGELFF.

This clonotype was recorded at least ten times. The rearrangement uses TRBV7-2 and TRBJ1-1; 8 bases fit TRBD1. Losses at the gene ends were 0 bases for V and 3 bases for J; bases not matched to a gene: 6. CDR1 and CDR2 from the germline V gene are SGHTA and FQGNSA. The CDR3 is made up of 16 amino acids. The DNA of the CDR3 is TGTGCCAGCAGCTTAGCGGGGCAGGGGGCGTACACTGAAGCTTTCTTT. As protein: CASSLAGQGAYTEAFF. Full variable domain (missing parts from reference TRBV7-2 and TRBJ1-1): GAGVSQSPSNKVTEKGKDVELRCDPISGHTALYWYRQSLGQGLEFLIYFQGNSAPDKSGLPSDRFSAERTGGSVSTLTIQRTQQEDSAVYLCASSLAGQGAYTEAFFGQGTRLTVV.

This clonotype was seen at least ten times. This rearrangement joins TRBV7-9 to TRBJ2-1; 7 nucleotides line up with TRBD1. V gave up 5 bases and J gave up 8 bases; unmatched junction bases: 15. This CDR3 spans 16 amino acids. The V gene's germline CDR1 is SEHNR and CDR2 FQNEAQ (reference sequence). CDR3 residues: CASSPKPGQTNYEQFF. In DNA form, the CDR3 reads TGTGCCAGCAGCCCGAAACCGGGACAGACTAACTATGAGCAGTTCTTC.

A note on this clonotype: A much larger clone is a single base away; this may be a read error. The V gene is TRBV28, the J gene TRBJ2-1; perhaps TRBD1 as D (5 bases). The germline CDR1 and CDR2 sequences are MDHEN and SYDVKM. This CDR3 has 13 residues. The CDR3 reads CASSPQGDNEHFF. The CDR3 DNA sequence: TGTGCCAGCAGTCCTCAGGGTGACAATGAGCATTTCTTC.

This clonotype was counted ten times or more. CDR3 DNA sequence: TGTGCCAGCTCATCCGGGACGGACTCCTACAATGAGCAGTTCTTC. This sequence encodes CASSSGTDSYNEQFF. The chain is built from TRBV18 and TRBJ2-1; D is perhaps TRBD1 or TRBD2 (5 bases each). The CDR3 is made up of 15 amino acids. Trimming cost V 5 bases and J 0 bases, with 11 bases left between them. Germline V gene lookup returns CDR1 KGHSH and CDR2 LQKENI. The full variable domain, completed using reference TRBV18 and TRBJ2-1, is NAGVMQNPRHLVRRRGQEARLRCSPMKGHSHVYWYRQLPEEGLKFMVYLQKENIIDESGMPKERFSAEFPKEGPSILRIQQVVRGDSAAYFCASSSGTDSYNEQFFGPGTRLTVL.

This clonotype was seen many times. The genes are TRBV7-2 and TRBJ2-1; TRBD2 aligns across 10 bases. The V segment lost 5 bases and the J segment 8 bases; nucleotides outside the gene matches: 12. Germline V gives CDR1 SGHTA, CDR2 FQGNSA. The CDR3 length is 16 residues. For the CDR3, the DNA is TGTGCCAGCAGCCCCGATCCTAGCGGGAGTAGTGATGAGCAGTTCTTC. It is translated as CASSPDPSGSSDEQFF.

The chain's CDR3 is CASSQGQGATDTQYF. CDR3 coding DNA: TGCGCCAGCAGCCAAGGACAGGGGGCGACAGATACGCAGTATTTT. The V gene is TRBV5-1, the J gene TRBJ2-3; TRBD1 aligns across 11 bases. J lost 3 bases, V lost 4 bases, and 4 bases had no gene match. CDR1 is SGHRS and CDR2 is YFSETQ in the germline V gene. The CDR3 is 15 residues long.

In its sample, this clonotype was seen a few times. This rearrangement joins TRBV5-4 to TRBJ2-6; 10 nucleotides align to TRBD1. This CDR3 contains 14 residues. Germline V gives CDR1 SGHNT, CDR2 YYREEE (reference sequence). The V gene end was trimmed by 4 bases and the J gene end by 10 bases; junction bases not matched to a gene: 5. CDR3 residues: CASSRTGGSNVLTF. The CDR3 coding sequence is TGTGCCAGCAGCCGGACAGGGGGTAGTAACGTCCTGACTTTC.

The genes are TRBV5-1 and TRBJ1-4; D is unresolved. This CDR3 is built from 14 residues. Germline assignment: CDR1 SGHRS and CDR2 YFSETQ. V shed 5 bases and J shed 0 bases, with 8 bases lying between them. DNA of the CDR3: TGCGCCAGCAGTAGGGCTGCAACTAATGAAAAACTGTTTTTT. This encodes CASSRAATNEKLFF. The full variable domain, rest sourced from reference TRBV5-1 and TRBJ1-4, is KAGVTQTPRYLIKTRGQQVTLSCSPISGHRSVSWYQQTPGQGLQFLFEYFSETQRNKGNFPGRFSGRQFSNSRSEMNVSTLELGDSALYLCASSRAATNEKLFFGSGTQLSVL.

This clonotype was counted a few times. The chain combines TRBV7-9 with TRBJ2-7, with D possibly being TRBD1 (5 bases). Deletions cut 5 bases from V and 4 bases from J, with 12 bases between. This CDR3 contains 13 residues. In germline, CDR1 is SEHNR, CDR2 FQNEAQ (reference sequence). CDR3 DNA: TGTGCCAGCAGCCCAAAGGGGCCGTACGAGCAGTACTTC. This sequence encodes CASSPKGPYEQYF.